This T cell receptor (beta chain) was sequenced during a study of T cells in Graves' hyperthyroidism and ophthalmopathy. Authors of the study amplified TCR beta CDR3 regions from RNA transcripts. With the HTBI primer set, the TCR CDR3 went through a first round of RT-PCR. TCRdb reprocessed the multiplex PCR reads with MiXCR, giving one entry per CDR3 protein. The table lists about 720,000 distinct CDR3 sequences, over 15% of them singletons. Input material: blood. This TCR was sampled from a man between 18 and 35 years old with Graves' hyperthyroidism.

The CDR3 protein is CASSLIAVNIQYF. Written as DNA, the CDR3 is TGTGCCAGCAGTTTAATAGCGGTAAACATTCAGTACTTC. The chain couples TRBV12-3 or TRBV12-4 to TRBJ2-4; the D gene is possibly TRBD2 (6 bases). With 2 bases removed from V and 6 bases from J, the gap between germline ends came to 8 bases. This CDR3 is 13 amino acids long.